This TCR beta chain was captured by sequencing in a study of patients and donors after allogeneic stem cell transplantation. There are a few counts of this clonotype. V was pared by 0 bases and J by 1 base, with 18 bases of the junction left unmatched. The germline gives CDR1 LGHDT, CDR2 YNNKEL (reference sequence). The CDR3 is made up of 20 amino acids. TCRdb independently ran MiXCR on the RT-PCR reads; one entry per CDR3 protein. The repertoire has approximately 90,000 distinct CDR3 sequences, around 5% of them found once; the top ten carry 2.6%. This chain joins TRBV3-1 and TRBJ2-7; 7 nucleotides align to TRBD1. This TCR derives from a human donor who was either an allogeneic HSCT recipient or a stem cell or donor lymphocyte infusion donor (not recorded which). It is not recorded whose cells these are; they may come from a transplant donor. Source material: blood, either unsorted or a sorted T cell fraction (not recorded which). The CDR3 loop is CASSQDPLDTGTVKSYEQYF. The CDR3 region has the DNA TGTGCCAGCAGCCAAGATCCCTTAGACACCGGGACAGTTAAGTCCTACGAGCAGTACTTC.